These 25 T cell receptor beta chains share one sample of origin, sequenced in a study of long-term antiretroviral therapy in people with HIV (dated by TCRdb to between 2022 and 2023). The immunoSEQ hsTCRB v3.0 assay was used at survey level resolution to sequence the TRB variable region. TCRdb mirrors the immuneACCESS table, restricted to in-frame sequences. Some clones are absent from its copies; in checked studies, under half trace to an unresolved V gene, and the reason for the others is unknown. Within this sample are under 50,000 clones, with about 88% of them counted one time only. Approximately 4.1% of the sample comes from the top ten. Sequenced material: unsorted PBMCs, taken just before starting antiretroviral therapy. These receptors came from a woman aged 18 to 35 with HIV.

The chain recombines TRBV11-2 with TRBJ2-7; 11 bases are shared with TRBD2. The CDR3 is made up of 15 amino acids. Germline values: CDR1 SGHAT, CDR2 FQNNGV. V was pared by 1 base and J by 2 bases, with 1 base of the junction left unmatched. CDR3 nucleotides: TGTGCCAGCAGCTTAGGGACTAGCGGGCCCTACGAGCAGTACTTC. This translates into CASSLGTSGPYEQYF.

DNA of the CDR3: TGTGCCAGCAGCTTAGTAGGTCACCCCTACGAGCAGTACTTC. Translated, it gives CASSLVGHPYEQYF. V gene TRBV13 combines with J gene TRBJ2-7; D gene uncertain. The V end lost 1 base, the J end lost 2 bases, and 9 bases lay between the germline ends. The length of the CDR3 is 14 residues. Per the germline V gene, CDR1 is PRHDT and CDR2 is FYEKMQ (reference sequence). Full variable domain (rest looked up from reference TRBV13 and TRBJ2-7): AAGVIQSPRHLIKEKRETATLKCYPIPRHDTVYWYQQGPGQDPQFLISFYEKMQSDKGSIPDRFSAQQFSDYHSELNMSSLELGDSALYFCASSLVGHPYEQYFGPGTRLTVT.

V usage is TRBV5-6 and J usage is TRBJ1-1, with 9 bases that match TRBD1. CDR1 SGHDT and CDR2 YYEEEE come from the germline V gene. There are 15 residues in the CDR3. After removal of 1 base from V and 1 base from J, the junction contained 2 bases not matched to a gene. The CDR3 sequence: CASSLRDRENTEAFF. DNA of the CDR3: TGTGCCAGCAGCTTGAGGGACAGGGAGAACACTGAAGCTTTCTTT.

CDR3 protein: CASSPQAAYEQYF. For the CDR3, the DNA is TGTGCCAGCTCACCACAGGCAGCCTACGAGCAGTACTTC. The genes are TRBV18 and TRBJ2-7; D call uncertain. Germline V gives CDR1 KGHSH, CDR2 LQKENI. The CDR3 has 13 amino acids. The V and J ends lost 1 base and 2 bases respectively, with 6 bases between them. Looking up the rest from reference TRBV18 and TRBJ2-7 gives the full variable domain: NAGVMQNPRHLVRRRGQEARLRCSPMKGHSHVYWYRQLPEEGLKFMVYLQKENIIDESGMPKERFSAEFPKEGPSILRIQQVVRGDSAAYFCASSPQAAYEQYFGPGTRLTVT.

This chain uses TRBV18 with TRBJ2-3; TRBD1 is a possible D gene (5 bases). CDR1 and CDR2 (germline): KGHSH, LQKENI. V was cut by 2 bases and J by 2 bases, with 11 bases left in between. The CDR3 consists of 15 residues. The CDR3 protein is CASSPGHTVTDTQYF. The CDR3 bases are TGTGCCAGCTCACCAGGACACACGGTCACAGATACGCAGTATTTT.

The CDR3 loop reads CAITKDRADYEQYF. The CDR3 nucleotides are TGTGCCATCACCAAGGACAGGGCAGACTACGAGCAGTACTTC. The V and J genes are TRBV10-3 and TRBJ2-7; TRBD1 aligns across 8 bases. Germline V gene data show CDR1 as ENHRY and CDR2 as SYGVKD. J gave up 3 bases and V 7 bases, and 8 bases lay outside the gene matches. The CDR3 is made up of 14 amino acids.

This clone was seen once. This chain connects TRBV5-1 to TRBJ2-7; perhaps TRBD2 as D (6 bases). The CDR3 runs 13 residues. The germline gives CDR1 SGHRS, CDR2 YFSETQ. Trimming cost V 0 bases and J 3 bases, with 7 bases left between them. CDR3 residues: CASSLGGIYEQYF. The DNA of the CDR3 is TGCGCCAGCAGCTTGGGCGGGATCTACGAGCAGTACTTC.

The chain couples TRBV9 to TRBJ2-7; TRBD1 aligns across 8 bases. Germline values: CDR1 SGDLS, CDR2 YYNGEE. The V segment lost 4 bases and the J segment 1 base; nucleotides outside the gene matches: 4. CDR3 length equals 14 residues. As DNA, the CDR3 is TGTGCCAGCAGCACCGGACAGGGATCCTACGAGCAGTACTTC. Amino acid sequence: CASSTGQGSYEQYF.

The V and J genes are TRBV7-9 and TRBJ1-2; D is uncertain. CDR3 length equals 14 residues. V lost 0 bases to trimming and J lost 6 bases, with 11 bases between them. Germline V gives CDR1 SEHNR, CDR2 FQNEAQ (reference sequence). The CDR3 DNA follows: TGTGCCAGCAGCTTAGCCGGGCTCCCGGATGGCTACACCTTC. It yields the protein CASSLAGLPDGYTF.

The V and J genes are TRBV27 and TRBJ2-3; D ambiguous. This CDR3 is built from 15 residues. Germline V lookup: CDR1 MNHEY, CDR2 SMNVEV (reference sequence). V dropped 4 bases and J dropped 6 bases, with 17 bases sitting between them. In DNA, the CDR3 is TGTGCCAGCAGTTCCCCACCAGTTCGCAGGGATACGCAGTATTTT. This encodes CASSSPPVRRDTQYF.

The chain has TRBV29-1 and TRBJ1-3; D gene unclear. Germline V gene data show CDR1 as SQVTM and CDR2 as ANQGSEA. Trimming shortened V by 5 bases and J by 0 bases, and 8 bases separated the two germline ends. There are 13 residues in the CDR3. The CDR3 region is CSVKRTSGNTIYF. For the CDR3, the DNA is TGCAGCGTTAAGAGGACCTCTGGAAACACCATATATTTT.

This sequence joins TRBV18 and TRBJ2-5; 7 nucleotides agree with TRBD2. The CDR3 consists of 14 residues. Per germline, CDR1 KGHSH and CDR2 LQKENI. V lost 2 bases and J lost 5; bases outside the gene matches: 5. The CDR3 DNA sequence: TGTGCCAGCTCACCATCGTGGGAGGGGGAGACCCAGTACTTC. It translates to CASSPSWEGETQYF.

CDR3 sequence (DNA): TGTGCCAGCAGTGTACTACAGGGCACTGAAGCTTTCTTT. Protein product: CASSVLQGTEAFF. The chain links TRBV6-4 to TRBJ1-1, with D possibly being TRBD1 (6 bases). CDR1 is MRHNA, CDR2 SNTAGT, per germline. V was clipped by 4 bases and J by 4 bases, with 10 bases between them. This CDR3 has 13 residues.

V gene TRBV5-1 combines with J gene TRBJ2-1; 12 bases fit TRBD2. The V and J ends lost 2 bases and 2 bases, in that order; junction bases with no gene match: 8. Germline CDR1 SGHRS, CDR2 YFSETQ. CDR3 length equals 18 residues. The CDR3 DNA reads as TGCGCCAGCAGCTTTTTTGGGACTAGCGGGTCCACCTACAATGAGCAGTTCTTC. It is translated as CASSFFGTSGSTYNEQFF.

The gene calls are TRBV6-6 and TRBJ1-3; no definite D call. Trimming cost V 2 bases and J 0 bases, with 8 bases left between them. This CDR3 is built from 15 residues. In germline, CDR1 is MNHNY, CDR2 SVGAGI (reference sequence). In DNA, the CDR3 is TGTGCCAGCAGTTACATGGGGAACTCTGGAAACACCATATATTTT. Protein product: CASSYMGNSGNTIYF.

CDR3 protein: CASSPQIGGGNTIYF. In DNA form, the CDR3 reads TGTGCCAGCTCACCCCAAATCGGGGGTGGAAACACCATATATTTT. V and J are TRBV18 and TRBJ1-3; weak D call: TRBD1 (5 bases). Germline V gene sequence: CDR1 KGHSH, CDR2 LQKENI. The ends were cut back, 3 bases at V and 3 bases at J, with 12 bases in the middle. CDR3 length: 15 amino acids.

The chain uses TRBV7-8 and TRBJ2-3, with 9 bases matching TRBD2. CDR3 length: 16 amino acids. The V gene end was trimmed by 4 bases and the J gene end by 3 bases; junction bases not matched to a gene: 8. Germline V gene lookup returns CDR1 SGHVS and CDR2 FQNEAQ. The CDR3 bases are TGTGCCAGCAGCTCCCTGGCGGGAGGGTCGACAGATACGCAGTATTTT. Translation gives CASSSLAGGSTDTQYF.

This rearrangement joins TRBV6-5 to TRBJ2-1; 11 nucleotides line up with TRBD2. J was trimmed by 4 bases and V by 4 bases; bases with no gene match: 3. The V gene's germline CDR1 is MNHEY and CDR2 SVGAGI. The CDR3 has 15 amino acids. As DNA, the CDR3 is TGTGCCAGCAGTTTAGCGGGAGGGCCTTACAATGAGCAGTTCTTC. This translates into CASSLAGGPYNEQFF.

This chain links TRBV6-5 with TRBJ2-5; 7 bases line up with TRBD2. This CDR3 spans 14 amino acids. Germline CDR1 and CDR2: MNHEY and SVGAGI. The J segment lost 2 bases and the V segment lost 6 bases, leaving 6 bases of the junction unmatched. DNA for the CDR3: TGTGCCAGCAGAAGACCTAGCGGACAAGAGACCCAGTACTTC. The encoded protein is CASRRPSGQETQYF.

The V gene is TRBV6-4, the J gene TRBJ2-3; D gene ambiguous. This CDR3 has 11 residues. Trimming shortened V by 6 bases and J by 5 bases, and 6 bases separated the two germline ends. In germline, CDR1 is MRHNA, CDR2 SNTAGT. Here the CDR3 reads CASRVGDTQYF. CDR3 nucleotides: TGTGCCAGCAGGGTAGGAGATACGCAGTATTTT.

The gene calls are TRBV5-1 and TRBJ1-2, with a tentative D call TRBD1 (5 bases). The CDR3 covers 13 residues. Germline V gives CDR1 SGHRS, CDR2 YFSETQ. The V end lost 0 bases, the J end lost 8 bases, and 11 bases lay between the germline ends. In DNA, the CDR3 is TGCGCCAGCAGCTTGGGGGGCATGGCGGGCTACACCTTC. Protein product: CASSLGGMAGYTF.

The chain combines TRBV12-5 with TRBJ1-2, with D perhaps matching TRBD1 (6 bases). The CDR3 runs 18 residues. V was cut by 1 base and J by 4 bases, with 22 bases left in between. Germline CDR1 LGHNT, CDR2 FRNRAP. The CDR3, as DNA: TGTGCTAGTGGTTTGGCCCCGGTCGCGCAGGGGATCCCCTATGGCTACACCTTC. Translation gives CASGLAPVAQGIPYGYTF.

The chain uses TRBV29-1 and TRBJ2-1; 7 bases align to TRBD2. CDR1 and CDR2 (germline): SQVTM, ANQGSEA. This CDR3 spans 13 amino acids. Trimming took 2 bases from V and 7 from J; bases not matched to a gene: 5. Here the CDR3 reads CSVELAARNEQFF. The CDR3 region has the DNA TGCAGCGTTGAACTAGCGGCAAGAAATGAGCAGTTCTTC.

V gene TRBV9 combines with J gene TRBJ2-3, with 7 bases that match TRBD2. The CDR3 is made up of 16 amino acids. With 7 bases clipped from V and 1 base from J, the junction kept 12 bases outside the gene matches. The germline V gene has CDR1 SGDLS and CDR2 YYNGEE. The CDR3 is CASDPGREYGTDTQYF. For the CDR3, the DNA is TGTGCCAGCGATCCCGGGCGGGAGTACGGCACAGATACGCAGTATTTT.

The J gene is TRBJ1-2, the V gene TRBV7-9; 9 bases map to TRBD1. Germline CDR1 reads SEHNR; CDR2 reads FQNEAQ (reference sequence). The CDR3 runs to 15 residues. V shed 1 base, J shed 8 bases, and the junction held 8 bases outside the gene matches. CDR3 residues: CASSLGGQGSRGYTF. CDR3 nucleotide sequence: TGTGCCAGCAGCTTAGGTGGACAGGGGAGTCGCGGCTACACCTTC. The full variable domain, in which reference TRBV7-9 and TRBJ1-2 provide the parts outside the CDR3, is DTGVSQNPRHKITKRGQNVTFRCDPISEHNRLYWYRQTLGQGPEFLTYFQNEAQLEKSRLLSDRFSAERPKGSFSTLEIQRTEQGDSAMYLCASSLGGQGSRGYTFGSGTRLTVV.